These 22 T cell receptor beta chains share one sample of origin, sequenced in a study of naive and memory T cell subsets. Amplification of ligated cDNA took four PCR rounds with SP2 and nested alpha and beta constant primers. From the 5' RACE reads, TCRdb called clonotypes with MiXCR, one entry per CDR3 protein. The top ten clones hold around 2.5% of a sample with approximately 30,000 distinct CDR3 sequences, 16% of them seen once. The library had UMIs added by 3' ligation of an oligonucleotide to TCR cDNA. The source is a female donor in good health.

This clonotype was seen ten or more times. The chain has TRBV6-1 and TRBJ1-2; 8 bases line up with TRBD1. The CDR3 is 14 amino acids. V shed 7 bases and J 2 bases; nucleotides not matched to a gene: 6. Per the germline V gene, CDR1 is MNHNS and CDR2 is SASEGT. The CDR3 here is CASIPGTGNYGYTF. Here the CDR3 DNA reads TGTGCCAGCATCCCCGGGACAGGAAACTATGGCTACACCTTC.

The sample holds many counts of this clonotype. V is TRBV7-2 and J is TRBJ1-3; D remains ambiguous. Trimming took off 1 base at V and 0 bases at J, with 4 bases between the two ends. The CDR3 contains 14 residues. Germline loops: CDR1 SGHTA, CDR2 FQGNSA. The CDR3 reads CASSLGPSGNTIYF. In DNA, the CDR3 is TGTGCCAGCAGCTTAGGACCCTCTGGAAACACCATATATTTT.

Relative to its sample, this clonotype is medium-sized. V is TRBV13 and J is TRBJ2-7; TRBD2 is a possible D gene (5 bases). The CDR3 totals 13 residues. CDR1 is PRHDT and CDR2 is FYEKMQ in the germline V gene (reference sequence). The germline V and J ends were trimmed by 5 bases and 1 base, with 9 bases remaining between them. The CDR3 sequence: CASSTGSSYEQYF. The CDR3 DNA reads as TGTGCCAGCAGCACGGGATCATCCTACGAGCAGTACTTC.

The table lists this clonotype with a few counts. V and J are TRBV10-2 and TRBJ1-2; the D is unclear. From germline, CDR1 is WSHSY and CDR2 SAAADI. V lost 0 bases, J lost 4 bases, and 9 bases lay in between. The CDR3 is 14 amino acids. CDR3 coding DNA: TGCGCCAGCAGTGAGTCGAGGGAGGGCTATGGCTACACCTTC. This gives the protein CASSESREGYGYTF.

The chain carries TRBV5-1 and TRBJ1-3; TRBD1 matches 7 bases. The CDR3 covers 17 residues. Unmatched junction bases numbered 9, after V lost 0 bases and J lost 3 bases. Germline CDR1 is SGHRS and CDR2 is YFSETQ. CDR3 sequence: CASSLAGDRERGNTIYF. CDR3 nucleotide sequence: TGCGCCAGCAGCTTGGCCGGCGACAGGGAACGTGGAAACACCATATATTTT.

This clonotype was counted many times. The chain's CDR3 is CASSQMAQSSYNEQFF. The DNA for the CDR3 is TGTGCCAGCTCCCAAATGGCCCAAAGCTCCTACAATGAGCAGTTCTTC. The rearrangement joins TRBV18 to TRBJ2-1; D is ambiguous. V gave up 6 bases and J gave up 0 bases, with 15 bases separating them. The CDR3 sequence is 16 residues long. CDR1 is KGHSH, CDR2 LQKENI, per germline.

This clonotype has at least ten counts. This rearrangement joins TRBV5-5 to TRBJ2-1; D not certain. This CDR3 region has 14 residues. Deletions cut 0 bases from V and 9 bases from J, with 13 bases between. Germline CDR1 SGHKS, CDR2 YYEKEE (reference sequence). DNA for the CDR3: TGTGCCAGCAGCTTGGAATGGGGAAGCAGTGAGCAGTTCTTC. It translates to CASSLEWGSSEQFF.

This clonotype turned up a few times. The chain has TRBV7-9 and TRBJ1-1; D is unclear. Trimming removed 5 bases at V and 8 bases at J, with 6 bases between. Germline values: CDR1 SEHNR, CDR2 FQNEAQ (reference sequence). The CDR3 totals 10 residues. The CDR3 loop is CASSPPEAFF. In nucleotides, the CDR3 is TGTGCCAGCAGCCCGCCGGAAGCTTTCTTT.

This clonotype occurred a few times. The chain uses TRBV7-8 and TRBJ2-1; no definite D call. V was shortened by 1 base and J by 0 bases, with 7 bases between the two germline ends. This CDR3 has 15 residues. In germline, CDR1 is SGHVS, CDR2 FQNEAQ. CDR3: CASSLGVSSYNEQFF. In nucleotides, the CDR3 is TGTGCCAGCAGCTTAGGGGTTAGCTCCTACAATGAGCAGTTCTTC.

The CDR3 DNA is TGTGCCAGCAGATACCCCCTGGGGACAGGGGGCGGAAACACCGGGGAGCTGTTTTTT. This sequence encodes CASRYPLGTGGGNTGELFF. The rearrangement joins TRBV6-1 to TRBJ2-2, with TRBD1 matching over 12 bases. This CDR3 is 19 amino acids long. V dropped 6 bases and J dropped 2; count of bases not matched to a gene: 13. Per germline, CDR1 MNHNS and CDR2 SASEGT.

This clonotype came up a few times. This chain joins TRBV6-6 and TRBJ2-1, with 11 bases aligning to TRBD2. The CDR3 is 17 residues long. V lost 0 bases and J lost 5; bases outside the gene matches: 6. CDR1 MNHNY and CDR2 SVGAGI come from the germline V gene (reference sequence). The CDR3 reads CASSYSGLAGVHNEQFF. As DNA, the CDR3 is TGTGCCAGCAGTTACTCAGGACTAGCGGGCGTCCACAATGAGCAGTTCTTC.

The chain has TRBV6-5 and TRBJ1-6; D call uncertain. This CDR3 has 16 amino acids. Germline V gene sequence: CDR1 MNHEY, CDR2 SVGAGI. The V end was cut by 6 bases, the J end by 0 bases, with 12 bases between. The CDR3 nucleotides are TGTGCCAGCAGGGTGGCCTGGAGCTCCTATAATTCACCCCTCCACTTT. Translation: CASRVAWSSYNSPLHF.

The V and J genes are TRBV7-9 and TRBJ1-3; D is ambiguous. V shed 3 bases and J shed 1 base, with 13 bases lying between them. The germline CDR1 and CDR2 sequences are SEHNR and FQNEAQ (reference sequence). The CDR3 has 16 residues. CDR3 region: CASSFYGGTSGNTIYF. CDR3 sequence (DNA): TGTGCCAGCAGCTTTTACGGAGGTACTTCTGGAAACACCATATATTTT.

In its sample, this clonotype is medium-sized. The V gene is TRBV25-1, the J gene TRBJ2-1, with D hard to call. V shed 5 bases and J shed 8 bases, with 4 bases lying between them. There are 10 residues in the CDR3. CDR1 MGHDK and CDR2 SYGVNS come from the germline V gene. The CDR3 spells CASSRHEQFF. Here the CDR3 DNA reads TGTGCCAGCAGTCGCCATGAGCAGTTCTTC.

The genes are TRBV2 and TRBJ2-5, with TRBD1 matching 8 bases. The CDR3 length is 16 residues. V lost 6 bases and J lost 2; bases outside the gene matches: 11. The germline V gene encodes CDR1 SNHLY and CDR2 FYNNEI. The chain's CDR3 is CASRDRTGKIQETQYF. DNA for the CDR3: TGTGCCAGCAGGGACCGGACAGGGAAGATACAAGAGACCCAGTACTTC.

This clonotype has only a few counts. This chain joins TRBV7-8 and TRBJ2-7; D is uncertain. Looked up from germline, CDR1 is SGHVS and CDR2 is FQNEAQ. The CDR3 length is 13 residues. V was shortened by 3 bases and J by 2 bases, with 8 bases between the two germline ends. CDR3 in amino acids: CASSFVPTYEQYF. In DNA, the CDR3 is TGTGCCAGCAGCTTTGTCCCAACCTACGAGCAGTACTTC.

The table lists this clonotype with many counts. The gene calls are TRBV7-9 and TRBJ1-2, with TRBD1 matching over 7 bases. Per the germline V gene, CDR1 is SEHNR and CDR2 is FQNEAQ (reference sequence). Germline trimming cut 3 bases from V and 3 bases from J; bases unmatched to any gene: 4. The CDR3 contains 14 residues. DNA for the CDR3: TGTGCCAGCAGCTTCCGGGACAGATACTATGGCTACACCTTC. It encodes CASSFRDRYYGYTF.

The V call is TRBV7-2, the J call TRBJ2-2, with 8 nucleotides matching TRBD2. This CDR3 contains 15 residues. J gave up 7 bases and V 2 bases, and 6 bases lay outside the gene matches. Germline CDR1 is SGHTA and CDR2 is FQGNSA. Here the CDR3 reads CASSLRGGHSGELFF. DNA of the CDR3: TGTGCCAGCAGCTTACGGGGGGGGCATAGCGGGGAGCTGTTTTTT.

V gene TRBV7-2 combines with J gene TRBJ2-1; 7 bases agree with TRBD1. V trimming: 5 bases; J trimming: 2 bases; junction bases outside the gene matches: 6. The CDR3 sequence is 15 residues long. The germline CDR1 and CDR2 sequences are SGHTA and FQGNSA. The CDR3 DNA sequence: TGTGCCAGCAGCCTCGACAGGGTCCCCTACAATGAGCAGTTCTTC. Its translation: CASSLDRVPYNEQFF.

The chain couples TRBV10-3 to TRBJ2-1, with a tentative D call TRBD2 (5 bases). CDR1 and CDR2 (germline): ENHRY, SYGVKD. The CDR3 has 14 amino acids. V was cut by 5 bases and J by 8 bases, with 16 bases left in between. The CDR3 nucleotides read TGTGCCATCAGTTACCGGGATTTATCGGATGAGCAGTTCTTC. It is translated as CAISYRDLSDEQFF.

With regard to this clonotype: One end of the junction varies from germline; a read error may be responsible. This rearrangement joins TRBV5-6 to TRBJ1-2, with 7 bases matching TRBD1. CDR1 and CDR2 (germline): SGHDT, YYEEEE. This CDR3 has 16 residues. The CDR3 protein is CASSAITGAANYGDTF. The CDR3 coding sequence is TGTGCCAGCAGCGCTATTACAGGGGCTGCTAACTATGGCGACACCTTC.

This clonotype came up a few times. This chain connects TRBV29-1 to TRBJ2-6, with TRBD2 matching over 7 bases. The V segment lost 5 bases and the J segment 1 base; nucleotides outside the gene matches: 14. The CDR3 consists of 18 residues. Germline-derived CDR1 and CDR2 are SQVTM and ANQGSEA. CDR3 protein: CSVPGGAGGLSGANVLTF. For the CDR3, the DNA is TGCAGCGTTCCGGGGGGAGCGGGCGGCTTGTCTGGGGCCAACGTCCTGACTTTC. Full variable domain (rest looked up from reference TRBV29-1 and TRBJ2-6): SAVISQKPSRDICQRGTSLTIQCQVDSQVTMMFWYRQQPGQSLTLIATANQGSEATYESGFVIDKFPISRPNLTFSTLTVSNMSPEDSSIYLCSVPGGAGGLSGANVLTFGAGSRLTVL.